This T cell receptor (beta chain) was sequenced for a study of tumor-infiltrating lymphocytes in primary liver carcinoma (dated by TCRdb to the late 2010s). Background on the whole study: The five patients, three men and two women aged 30 to 69 years, had hepatocellular carcinoma (four) or combined HCC and intrahepatic cholangiocarcinoma (one). A total of roughly 35 specimens from 5 patients underwent TCRbeta repertoire sequencing, comprising about 25 tumor regions, 5 adjacent noncancerous liver tissues and 5 peripheral blood samples. The tumors of the five patients were staged as T1-T3 N0M0, with maximum diameters ranging from roughly 4.2 to 11 cm. Each sample produced about 3.5 to 8 million productive TCRbeta reads, and read depth showed no significant difference between tissue types. For each liver tumor, the study sampled five regions along with adjacent normal tissue and blood, and applied TCRbeta repertoire sequencing, expression microarrays and whole-exome sequencing. Technical replicate repertoires showed high reproducibility, with mean shared-clone rates around 0.9 and correlation coefficients above 0.95.

Using a constant-region primer and ProtoScript II reverse transcriptase, TCRbeta-specific cDNA was reverse-transcribed from around 500 ng total RNA. Construction of the TCRbeta libraries relied on three nested rounds of multiplex PCR, following a slightly modified ARM-PCR procedure. The first two PCR rounds used multiplex TRBV1-TRBV30 forward primers with a Cbeta reverse primer, each for 10 cycles. Sample barcodes and Illumina adapters were added in a final 25-cycle PCR with Deep VentR polymerase. Amplicons of 200-500 bp were gel-purified with a QIAquick gel extraction kit before sequencing. TCRbeta amplicons were sequenced on an Illumina HiSeq 2500 with 250-bp paired-end reads. On the study's bioinformatics: Quality trimming of reads was performed with Trimmomatic v0.33, and paired reads were merged with FLASH v1.2.11 so that full CDR3 sequences could be recovered. V, D and J germline segments were assigned to the rearranged TCRbeta sequences by MiGEC v1.2.1b. VDJtools v1.0.0 computed clonotype statistics and Shannon-Wiener diversity indices. Except for diversity analysis, only the 250 most abundant clonotypes of each sample were used in subsequent analyses to reduce sampling bias. The raw public data were reprocessed by TCRdb itself: fastp quality trimming at Q25, MiXCR clonotype calling, in-frame beta chains only. Each CDR3 protein gets just one entry, which takes the most common genes and DNA from the rows behind it. It is TCRdb's table, rather than the study itself, that gives the V and J calls and clone size. The sample contains around 120,000 distinct CDR3 sequences, about two thirds of them found a single time. The ten largest clones add up to 8.1% of the sample.

Total RNA and DNA were co-extracted from about 19-30 mg of bulk tissue with the AllPrep DNA/RNA mini kit, without cell sorting. Between November 2015 and early 2016, 5 or 6 patients in China with histopathologically diagnosed primary liver carcinoma had their tumors surgically resected. Patients had chronic HBV infection and were treatment-naive at sampling. Each fresh piece of tumor and adjacent tissue was cut in two, with one half stored in RNAlater at -80 degrees C and the other half sent for histology. This clonotype was seen once. Its antigen has not been determined. No clone much larger than this one lies a single base away; base qualities are absent. A lone read gives weak evidence. The CDR3 has 13 amino acids, counting the end cysteine and phenylalanine. Only the CDR3 DNA is retained, 39 bases long and in frame from the first base. Germline trimming amounts to 9 bases on V and 7 bases on J, with 11 as the count of junction bases outside the gene matches. Looking up the germline V gene yields CDR1 SGHAT and CDR2 FQNNGV.

Beyond this particular receptor, the publication reports: Only the TCR beta chain was sequenced, so true repertoire diversity is likely underestimated because unpaired alpha chains were not captured. With just 4 or 5 patients in the study, the authors point out that the findings should be validated in a larger study. Consistent with antigen-driven expansion, pairs of tumor regions showed higher repertoire overlap (mean roughly 35%) than either tumor-adjacent pairs (approximately 17%) or tumor-blood pairs (about 14%). The top 250 clones made up a significantly larger repertoire fraction in tumors than in blood (p = 0.039). Since the samples were bulk and unsorted, there was no way to compare CD4+ and CD8+ T cell repertoires.

The receptor was derived from a woman aged 55-75 years with primary liver carcinoma and hepatitis B virus infection. What was sequenced was tumor-adjacent normal liver tissue. The chain was built from TRBV11-2 and TRBJ1-2; 7 middle bases align to TRBD1. The base sequence is TGTGCCAGTAGTTCCGGGACAGAATGTGGCTACACCTTC. This codes for CASSSGTECGYTF. The full variable domain, with segments outside the CDR3 supplied by the reference TRBV11-2 and TRBJ1-2 proteins, appears as EAGVAQSPRYKIIEKRQSVAFWCNPISGHATLYWYQQILGQGPKLLIQFQNNGVVDDSQLPKDRFSAERLKGVDSTLKIQPAKLEDSAVYLCASSSGTECGYTFGSGTRLTVV.